What follows is one T cell receptor (beta chain) and its context. This entry comes from a study of blood T cells in healthy people across ages. Healthy individuals of Caucasian origin from Russia, aged roughly 6 to 90, served as donors. Unmatched junction bases numbered 10, after V lost 8 bases and J lost 6 bases. In germline, CDR1 is SGHTA, CDR2 FQGNSA. The CDR3 contains 17 residues. Sample-barcoded 5' priming and a J-beta primer mix drove a second PCR of about 7 to 12 cycles. TCRdb processed the 5' RACE reads anew with MiXCR; each CDR3 protein has one entry. The profile shows hundreds of thousands of distinct CDR3 sequences, about half of them singletons.

This chain joins TRBV7-2 and TRBJ2-2; 15 bases agree with TRBD2. The sample taken for sequencing was blood. This TCR was sampled from a woman in her fifties or sixties in good health. The CDR3 DNA follows: TGTGCCAGCCGAACTCGGACTAGCGGGAGGGCCTCCGGGGAGCTGTTTTTT. This sequence encodes CASRTRTSGRASGELFF.